This TCR beta chain was obtained from a study of blood T cell repertoires in COVID-19. The assay was immunoSEQ multiplex PCR, and TCRdb's table has in-frame clones only and misses some. Here the sample spans 150,000 to 200,000 clones, 70% to 90% being singletons. In germline, CDR1 is KGHDR, CDR2 SFDVKD. This CDR3 spans 18 amino acids. After removal of 4 bases from V and 1 base from J, the junction contained 10 bases not matched to a gene. Sequenced material: peripheral blood. V gene TRBV24-1 combines with J gene TRBJ2-2, with TRBD1 matching 8 bases. The TCR sequence derives from a man aged 55 to 70 with active or convalescent COVID-19. The CDR3 loop is CATSDTRWGTGNTGELFF. Written as DNA, the CDR3 is TGTGCCACCAGTGACACACGCTGGGGGACAGGGAACACCGGGGAGCTGTTTTTT.